The 3 T cell receptor beta chains below come from one sample, sequenced in a study of vaccination effects on CD4 cells after COVID-19. Clones were read by immunoSEQ multiplex PCR, and TCRdb kept only the in-frame ones, dropping some. The table records tens of thousands of clones, under 75% of them present only once. Pools of viral peptides were used by the ViraFEST assay to expand antigen-specific CD4+ T cells ahead of sequencing. Once cultured for approximately eleven days, the cells underwent separation to obtain CD4+ T cells. Neither prior SARS-CoV-2 infection nor positive nucleocapsid antibodies were present in the vaccine recipients. These receptors are not linked to any known antigen. Sequenced material: CD4+ T cells from PBMCs cultured with HCoV-OC43 spike peptides, taken before COVID-19 vaccination. Subset meaning: HCoV-OC43 spike overlapping peptide pool stimulation. All receptors come from a human donor who received a COVID-19 vaccine.

This clone was seen just once. The chain joins TRBV14 to TRBJ2-3, with unresolved D. Germline CDR1 reads SGHDN; CDR2 reads FVKESK. The V gene lost 3 bases and the J gene lost 7 bases, with 20 bases spanning the gap. The CDR3 length is 16 residues. CDR3 DNA sequence: TGTGCCAGCAGCCATGGAAATTCTAGGCACAGATATACGCAGTATTTT. Protein: CASSHGNSRHRYTQYF.

The chain uses TRBV10-1 and TRBJ2-7, with a tentative D call TRBD1 (5 bases). In germline, CDR1 is WNHNN, CDR2 SYGVQD (reference sequence). The CDR3 has 14 amino acids. Trimming shortened V by 11 bases and J by 4 bases, and 21 bases separated the two germline ends. The CDR3 loop is CAPDGAYHPYEQYV. CDR3 nucleotide sequence: TGCGCCCCCGATGGGGCCTATCACCCTTACGAGCAGTACGTC.

The V call is TRBV5-1, the J call TRBJ1-1; D call uncertain. Germline loops: CDR1 SGHRS, CDR2 YFSETQ. V was pared by 0 bases and J by 0 bases, with 3 bases between. The CDR3 consists of 13 residues. CDR3 residues: CASSLDMNTEAFF. CDR3 bases: TGCGCCAGCAGCTTGGATATGAACACTGAAGCTTTCTTT.